A selection of T cell receptor beta chains follows, all from one sample in a study of memory CD4+ T cells and cytomegalovirus serostatus. Sequenced by immunoSEQ multiplex PCR; TCRdb stores in-frame clones only, minus some. The sample lists 35,000 to 45,000 clones; around 80% were seen once. The sequenced material came from memory CD4+ T cells from blood. Source of these receptors: an adult in good health and CMV-seropositive. Each CDR3 is given with its conserved first and last residue. A D gene is named only where the DNA matches it firmly. A row's size may be missing; if present it is once, few, many or a size class.

>TRBV4-1|NA|TRBD1|TRBJ2-7
TGCGCCAGCAGCCAACATTTGCTCCCCGGGACCACGGGACAGTACTCCTACGAGCAGTACTTC
CASSQHLLPGTTGQYSYEQYF
>TRBV29-1|NA|NA|TRBJ2-1
TGCAGCGTTGTGAAGCAGGACGGGGGCAATGAGCAGTTCTTC
CSVVKQDGGNEQFF
>TRBV6-4|once|TRBD2|TRBJ2-1
TGTGCCAGCAGTGAAGCGGGGGGTTTTCGTGAGCAGTTCTTC
CASSEAGGFREQFF
>TRBV5-6|few|NA|TRBJ1-5
TGTGCCAGCAGCTTGGGCAGGGATGGTCAGCCCCAGCATTTT
CASSLGRDGQPQHF
>TRBV5-8|once|TRBD1|TRBJ1-5
TGTGCCAGCAGCCCAAGGGAGACAGGGTTCTTGGGAGGCAATCAGCCCCAGCATTTT
CASSPRETGFLGGNQPQHF
>TRBV5-1|NA|NA|TRBJ1-1
TGCGCCAGCAGCTTGACAGGACCCCTGAACACTGAAGCTTTCTTT
CASSLTGPLNTEAFF
>TRBV7-2|NA|NA|TRBJ2-1
TGTGCCAGCAGCAGGAGCTTTGATGAGCAGTTCTTC
CASSRSFDEQFF
>TRBV7-3|few|NA|TRBJ1-1
TGTGCCAGCAGCTTAAGGGGAGAGAACACTGAAGCTTTCTTT
CASSLRGENTEAFF
>TRBV5-4|NA|TRBD1|TRBJ2-4
TGTGCCAGCAGCTTGGTGGGGACAGGGGTAACCAAAAACATTCAGTACTTC
CASSLVGTGVTKNIQYF
>TRBV18|NA|TRBD1|TRBJ2-5
TGTGCCAGCTCACCTTCGGACAGGGCACAAGAGACCCAGTACTTC
CASSPSDRAQETQYF
>TRBV7-8|NA|NA|TRBJ2-7
TGTGCCAGCAGCCCTGGGGACGGGCAGTACTTC
CASSPGDGQYF
>TRBV7-8|NA|TRBD1|TRBJ2-7
TGTGCCAGCAGCAAAGACAGGGTAGCCTACGAGCAGTACTTC
CASSKDRVAYEQYF
>TRBV4-3|NA|NA|TRBJ2-1
TGCGCCAGCAGCCAAGCTCTAGCGTCTGGTGAGCAGTTCTTC
CASSQALASGEQFF
>TRBV7-2|NA|TRBD1|TRBJ1-4
TGTGCCAGCAGCGCCCGACAGTTGGACAGGGCAACTAATGAAAAACTGTTTTTT
CASSARQLDRATNEKLFF
>TRBV7-2|NA|NA|TRBJ1-5
TGTGCCAGCAGCCAAAGTAGCAATCAGCCCCAGCATTTT
CASSQSSNQPQHF
>TRBV5-1|NA|NA|TRBJ2-7
TGCGCCAGCAGCCTTAGTGCGGGAAGCTCCTACGAGCAGTACTTC
CASSLSAGSSYEQYF
>TRBV9|NA|NA|TRBJ1-2
TGTGCCAGCAGCGGGGTCCTTGTGGGGCCTGAGGGCTATGGCTACACCTTC
CASSGVLVGPEGYGYTF
>TRBV7-2|NA|NA|TRBJ2-5
TGTGCCAGCAGCTTAATTCGGGGCCGGGAGACCCAGTACTTC
CASSLIRGRETQYF
>TRBV11-1|NA|NA|TRBJ2-1
TGTGCCAGCAGCTTAGCGGGACTGGGGGCCGATGAGCAGTTCTTC
CASSLAGLGADEQFF
>TRBV2|NA|NA|TRBJ2-1
TGTGCCAGCAGTGAATCGCTGCACAATGAGCAGTTCTTC
CASSESLHNEQFF
>TRBV28|NA|NA|TRBJ1-3
TGTGCCAGTGTCCGGGGTGGAGCTGGAAACACCATATATTTT
CASVRGGAGNTIYF
>TRBV29-1|NA|TRBD1|TRBJ2-5
TGCAGCGTTGACAGGGACAGGGCCGTGACCCAGTACTTC
CSVDRDRAVTQYF
>TRBV4-2|NA|TRBD1|TRBJ2-1
TGTGCCAGCAGCCAATCCGGGACAGGGAAAAACAATGAGCAGTTCTTC
CASSQSGTGKNNEQFF
>TRBV7-2|NA|TRBD1|TRBJ1-2
TGTGCCAGCAGCTTAGCAGGGGGCGATGGCTACACCTTC
CASSLAGGDGYTF
>TRBV4-2|NA|NA|TRBJ2-2
TGTGCCAGCAGCCAAGAAATTGGGGTGAACACCGGGGAGCTGTTTTTT
CASSQEIGVNTGELFF
>TRBV7-9|NA|NA|TRBJ2-1
TGTGCCAGCAGCTTATCAGGGGTCAATGAGCAGTTCTTC
CASSLSGVNEQFF
>TRBV19|few|NA|TRBJ1-2
TGTGCCAGTAGCGTCGCCTCTTGGTATGGCTACACCTTC
CASSVASWYGYTF
>TRBV4-1|NA|TRBD1|TRBJ2-5
TGCGCCAGCAGCCAAGTGGCGGGACAGGGTGTCGGGACCCAGTACTTC
CASSQVAGQGVGTQYF
>TRBV19|NA|NA|TRBJ1-5
TGTGCCAGTAGTATACCAGGGGCCCCCGAGAAGCCCCAGCATTTT
CASSIPGAPEKPQHF
>TRBV7-9|few|NA|TRBJ2-3
TGTGCCAGCAGCTTAAAGATGCGGGCAGATACGCAGTATTTT
CASSLKMRADTQYF
>TRBV29-1|NA|NA|TRBJ2-2
TGCAGCGTTCAAGATACCGGGGAGCTGTTTTTT
CSVQDTGELFF
>TRBV4-2|NA|TRBD2|TRBJ2-1
TGTGCCAGCAGCCGGGATAGCGGGGGGGGTGAGCAGTTCTTC
CASSRDSGGGEQFF
>TRBV19|NA|NA|TRBJ1-6
TGTGCCAGTAGTATTCTGCCGGGACGCCATTCACCCCTCCACTTT
CASSILPGRHSPLHF